This passage covers 2 T cell receptor beta chains from one sample sequenced in a study of CD8 T cells in ankylosing spondylitis (dated by TCRdb to 2015 to 2018). Library method: 5' RACE. The sequencing machine was an Illumina MiSeq. Clones were called with MiXCR by TCRdb after fastp trimmed the public reads at Q25, and only in-frame beta chains were retained. Each entry is one CDR3 protein sequence, shown with its most common DNA and genes. In this sample the table shows over 25,000 distinct CDR3 sequences, 14% of which occur a single time. The ten top clones hold about a third of the sample. The specimen sequenced was blood. The receptors come from a male donor with ankylosing spondylitis or in good health (not recorded which).

V and J are TRBV7-2 and TRBJ2-5, with a weak D call TRBD2 (5 bases). The ends were cut back, 5 bases at V and 1 base at J, with 14 bases in the middle. This CDR3 is 15 amino acids long. Germline values: CDR1 SGHTA, CDR2 FQGNSA. The CDR3 loop reads CASSPPGIPQETQYF. CDR3 coding DNA: TGTGCCAGCAGCCCACCGGGGATCCCCCAAGAGACCCAGTACTTC.

This chain links TRBV7-2 with TRBJ2-3, with D possibly matching TRBD1 (7 bases). Germline assignment: CDR1 SGHTA and CDR2 FQGNSA. V was clipped by 5 bases and J by 7 bases, with 10 bases between them. The CDR3 spans 12 residues. As DNA, the CDR3 is TGTGCCAGCAGCCCAGGGGGGAATACGCAGTATTTT. Protein product: CASSPGGNTQYF.